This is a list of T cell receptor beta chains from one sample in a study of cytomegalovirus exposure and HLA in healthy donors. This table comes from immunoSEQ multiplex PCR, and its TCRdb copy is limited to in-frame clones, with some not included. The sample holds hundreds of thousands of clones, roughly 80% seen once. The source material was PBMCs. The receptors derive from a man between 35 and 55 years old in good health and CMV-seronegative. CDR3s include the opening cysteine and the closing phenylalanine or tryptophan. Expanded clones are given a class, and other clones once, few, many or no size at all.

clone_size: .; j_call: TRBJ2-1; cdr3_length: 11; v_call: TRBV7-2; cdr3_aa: CASSQERLQFF
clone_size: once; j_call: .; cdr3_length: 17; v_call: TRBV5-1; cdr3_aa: CASSFGTPQGDPYEQYF
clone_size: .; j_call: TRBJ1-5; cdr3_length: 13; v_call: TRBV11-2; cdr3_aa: CASSRGTNQPQHF
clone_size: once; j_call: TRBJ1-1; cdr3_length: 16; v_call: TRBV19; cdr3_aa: CASSPGQGFLNTEAFF
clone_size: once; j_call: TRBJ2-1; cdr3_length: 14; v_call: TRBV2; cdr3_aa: CASIRQGAYNEQFF
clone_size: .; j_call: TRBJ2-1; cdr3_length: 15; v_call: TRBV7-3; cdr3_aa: CASSSQPGGNNEQFF
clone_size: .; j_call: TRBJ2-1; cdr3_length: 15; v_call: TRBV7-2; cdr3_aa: CASSLASASYNEQFF
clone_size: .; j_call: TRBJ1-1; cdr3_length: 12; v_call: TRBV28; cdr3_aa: CASSHRAAEAFF
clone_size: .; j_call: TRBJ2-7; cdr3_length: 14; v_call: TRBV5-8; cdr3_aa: CASSPWAGDYEQYF
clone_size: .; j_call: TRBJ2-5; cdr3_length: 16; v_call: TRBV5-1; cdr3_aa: CASSLEGGRDGETQYF
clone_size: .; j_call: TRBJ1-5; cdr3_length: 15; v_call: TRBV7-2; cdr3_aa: CASSTGTASNQPQHF
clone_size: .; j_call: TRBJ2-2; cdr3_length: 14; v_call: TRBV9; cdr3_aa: CASSVVGGTGELFF
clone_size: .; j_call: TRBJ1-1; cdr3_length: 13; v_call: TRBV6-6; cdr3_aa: CASRSRAFNEAFF
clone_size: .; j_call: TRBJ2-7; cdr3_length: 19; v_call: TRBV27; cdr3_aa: CASSLAFISGRKGSYEQYF
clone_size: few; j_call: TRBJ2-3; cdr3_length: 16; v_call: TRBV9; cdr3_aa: CASSVGSSGSTDTQYF
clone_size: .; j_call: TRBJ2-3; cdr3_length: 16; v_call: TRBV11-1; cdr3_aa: CASSLGLAGGTDTQYF
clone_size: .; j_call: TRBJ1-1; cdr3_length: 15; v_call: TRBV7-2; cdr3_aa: CASSSRRTGSAEAFF
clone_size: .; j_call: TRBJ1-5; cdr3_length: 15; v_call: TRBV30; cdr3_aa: CAWSVGGGRDQPQHF
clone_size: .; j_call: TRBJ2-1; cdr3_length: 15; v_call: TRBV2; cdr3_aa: CASSEIGGSYNEQFF
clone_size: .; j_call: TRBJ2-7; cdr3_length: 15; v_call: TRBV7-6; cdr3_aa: CASSLAADRVYEQYF
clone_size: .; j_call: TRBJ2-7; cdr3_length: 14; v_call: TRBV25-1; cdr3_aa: CASTLGTGSYEQYF
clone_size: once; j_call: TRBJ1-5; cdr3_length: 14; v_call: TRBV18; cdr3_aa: CASSKDRTQSAQHF
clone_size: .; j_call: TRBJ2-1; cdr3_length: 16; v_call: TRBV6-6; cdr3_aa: CASTALAGSSYNEQFF
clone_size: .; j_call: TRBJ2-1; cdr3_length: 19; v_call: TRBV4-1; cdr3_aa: CASSQGAVPGKKHYNEQFF
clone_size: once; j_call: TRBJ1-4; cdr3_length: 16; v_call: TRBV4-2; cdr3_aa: CASSAPRGATNEKLFF
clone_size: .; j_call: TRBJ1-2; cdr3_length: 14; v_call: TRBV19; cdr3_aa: CASSMLRNNYGYTF
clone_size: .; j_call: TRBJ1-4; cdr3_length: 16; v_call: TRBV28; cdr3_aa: CASRSTGGATNEKLFF
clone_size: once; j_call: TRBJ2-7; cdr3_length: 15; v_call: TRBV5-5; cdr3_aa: CASSLEELKSYEQYF
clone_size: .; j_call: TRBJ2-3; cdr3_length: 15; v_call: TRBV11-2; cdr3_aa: CASSSFRGRVDTQYF
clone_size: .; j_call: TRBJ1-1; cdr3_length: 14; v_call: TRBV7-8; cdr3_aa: CASARREEGTEAFF
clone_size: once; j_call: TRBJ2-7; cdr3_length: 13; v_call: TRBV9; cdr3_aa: CASSAGSSAEQYF
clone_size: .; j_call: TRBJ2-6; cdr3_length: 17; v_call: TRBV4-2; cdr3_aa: CASSPDRGYSGANVLTF
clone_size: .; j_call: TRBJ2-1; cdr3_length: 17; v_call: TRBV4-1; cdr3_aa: CASSPERVSSSYNEQFF
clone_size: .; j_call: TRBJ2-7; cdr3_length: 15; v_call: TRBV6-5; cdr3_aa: CASRRTSGYSYEQYF
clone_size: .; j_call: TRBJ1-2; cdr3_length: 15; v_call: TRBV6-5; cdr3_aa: CASRQGTGGSYGYTF
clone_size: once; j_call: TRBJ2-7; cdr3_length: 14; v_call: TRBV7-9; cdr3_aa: CASSSGQGRDEQYF
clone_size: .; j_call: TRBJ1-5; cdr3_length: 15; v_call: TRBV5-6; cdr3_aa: CASKSRGGFNQPQHF
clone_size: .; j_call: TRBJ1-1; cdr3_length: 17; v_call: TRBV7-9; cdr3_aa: CASSHNRDTGSNTEAFF
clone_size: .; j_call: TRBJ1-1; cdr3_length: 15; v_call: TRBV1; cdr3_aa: CTSSPRQGLNTEAFF
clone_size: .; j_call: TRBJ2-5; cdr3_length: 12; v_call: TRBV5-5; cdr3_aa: CASMEWRETQYF
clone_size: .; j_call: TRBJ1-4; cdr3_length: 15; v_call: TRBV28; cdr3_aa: CASSVQGEVEEKLFF
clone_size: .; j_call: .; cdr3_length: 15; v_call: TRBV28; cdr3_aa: CASSLWRKTSYEQYF
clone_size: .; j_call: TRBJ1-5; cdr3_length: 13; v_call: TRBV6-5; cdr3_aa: CASSYSRGQPQHF
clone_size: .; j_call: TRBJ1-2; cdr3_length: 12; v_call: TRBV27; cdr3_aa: CASSLQGSGYTF
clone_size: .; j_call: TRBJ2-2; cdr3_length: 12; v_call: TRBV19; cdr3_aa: CASSPRTSELFF
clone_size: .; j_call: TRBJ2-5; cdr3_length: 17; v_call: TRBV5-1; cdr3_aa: CASSLEGLAGGFETQYF
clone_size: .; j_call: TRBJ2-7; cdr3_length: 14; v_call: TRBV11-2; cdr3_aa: CASSYRDSSYEQYF
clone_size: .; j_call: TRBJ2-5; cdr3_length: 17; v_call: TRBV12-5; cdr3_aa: CASGSDSGRRVSGTQYF
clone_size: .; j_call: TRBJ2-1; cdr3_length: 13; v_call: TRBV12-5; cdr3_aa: CASGFPGYNEQFF
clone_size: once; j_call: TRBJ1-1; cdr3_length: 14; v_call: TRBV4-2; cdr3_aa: CASSQGQGAGEAFF
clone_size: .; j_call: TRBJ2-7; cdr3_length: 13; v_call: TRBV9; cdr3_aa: CASSVGVSHEQYF
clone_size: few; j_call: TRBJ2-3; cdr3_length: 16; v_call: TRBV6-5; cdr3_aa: CASSYYRGESTDTQYF
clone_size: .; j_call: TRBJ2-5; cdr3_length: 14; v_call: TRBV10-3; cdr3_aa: CAIARTGAQETQYF
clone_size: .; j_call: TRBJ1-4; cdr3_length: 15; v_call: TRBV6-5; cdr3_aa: CASSPSGGGGGKLFF
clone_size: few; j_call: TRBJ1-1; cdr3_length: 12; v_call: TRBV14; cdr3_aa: CASSQAGTEAFF
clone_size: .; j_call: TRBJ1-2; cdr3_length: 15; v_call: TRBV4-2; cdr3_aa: CASSQDLASNYGYTF
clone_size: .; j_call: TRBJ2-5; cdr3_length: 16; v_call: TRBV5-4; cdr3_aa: CASSPGTSGLQETQYF
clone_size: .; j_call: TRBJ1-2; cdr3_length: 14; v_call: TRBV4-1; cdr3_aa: CASSPPRDNYGYTF
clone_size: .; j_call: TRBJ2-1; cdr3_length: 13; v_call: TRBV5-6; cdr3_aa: CASSLDRGNEQFF